This passage covers 5 T cell receptor beta chains from one sample sequenced in a study of CD8 T cells in ankylosing spondylitis. General study points: Made up of eight highly homologous variants, a TCR beta motif appeared characteristic of ankylosing spondylitis blood.

TCRdb passed the 5' RACE reads through MiXCR, listing each CDR3 protein once. There are 200,000 to 250,000 distinct CDR3 sequences in the sample; around 7.9% occur only once, and approximately 14% lies in the top ten. The antigens of these receptors remain unknown. Sequencing was done on a sample of blood, either unsorted or a sorted T cell fraction (not recorded which). The source of these receptors is a male donor with ankylosing spondylitis.

The count of this clonotype is one. The chain has TRBV20-1 and TRBJ2-5; no definite D call. The germline CDR1 and CDR2 sequences are DFQATT and SNEGSKA (reference sequence). Trimming left V 5 bases short and J 10 bases short, with 26 bases between. The CDR3 runs to 15 residues. The CDR3 spells CSAAFLDGRSEDQYF. The CDR3 DNA sequence: TGCAGTGCTGCCTTCCTGGACGGCCGAAGCGAGGACCAGTACTTC.

This clonotype has ten or more counts. This sequence joins TRBV9 and TRBJ2-2; perhaps TRBD2 as D (5 bases). Germline-derived CDR1 and CDR2 are SGDLS and YYNGEE. V lost 5 bases and J lost 6, with 11 bases in between. The CDR3 contains 13 residues. In DNA form, the CDR3 reads TGTGCCAGCAGTCCGTCGGGGTCCGGGGAGCTGTTTTTT. Translated, it gives CASSPSGSGELFF.

A few counts support this clonotype. This chain connects TRBV27 to TRBJ2-3; tentatively, D is TRBD1 (6 bases). Germline CDR1 is MNHEY and CDR2 is SMNVEV (reference sequence). The length of the CDR3 is 14 residues. The germline V and J ends were trimmed by 3 bases and 4 bases, with 11 bases remaining between them. This CDR3 reads CASSLDRSADTQYF. The CDR3 DNA reads as TGTGCCAGCAGTTTGGACAGATCCGCAGATACGCAGTATTTT.

The table lists this clonotype with many counts. The chain joins TRBV27 to TRBJ2-2, with no clear D. CDR3 length: 16 residues. Germline-derived CDR1 and CDR2 are MNHEY and SMNVEV (reference sequence). V shed 1 base and J shed 0 bases, with 9 bases lying between them. CDR3 protein: CASSLFGGPNTGELFF. The CDR3 bases are TGTGCCAGCAGTTTATTCGGCGGACCGAACACCGGGGAGCTGTTTTTT.

This clonotype was recorded once. It may be a read error: a sequence one base away is much more abundant. The chain couples TRBV29-1 to TRBJ2-1, with 9 bases fitting TRBD1. Trimming took 3 bases from V and 11 from J; bases not matched to a gene: 14. This CDR3 region has 15 residues. Germline loops: CDR1 SQVTM, CDR2 ANQGSEA. As DNA, the CDR3 is TGCAGCGTTGACTTCCCGGACAGGGGCCTTAATCAGCAGTTCTTC. As protein: CSVDFPDRGLNQQFF.